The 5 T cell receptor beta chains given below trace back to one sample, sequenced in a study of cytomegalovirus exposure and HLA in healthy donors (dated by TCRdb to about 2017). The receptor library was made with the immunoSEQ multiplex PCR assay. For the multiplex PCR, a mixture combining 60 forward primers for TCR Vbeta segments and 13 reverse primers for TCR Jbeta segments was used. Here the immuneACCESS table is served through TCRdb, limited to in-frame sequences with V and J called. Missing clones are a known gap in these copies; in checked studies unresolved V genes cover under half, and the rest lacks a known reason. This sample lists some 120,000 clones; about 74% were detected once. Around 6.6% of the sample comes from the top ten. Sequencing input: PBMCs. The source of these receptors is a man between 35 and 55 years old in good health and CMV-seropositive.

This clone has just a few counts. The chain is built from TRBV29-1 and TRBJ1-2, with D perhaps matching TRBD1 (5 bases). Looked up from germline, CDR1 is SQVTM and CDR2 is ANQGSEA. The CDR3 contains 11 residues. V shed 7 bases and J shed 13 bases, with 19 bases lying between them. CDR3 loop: CSAATGTGGTF. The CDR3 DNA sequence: TGCAGCGCCGCTACCGGGACGGGAGGCACCTTC.

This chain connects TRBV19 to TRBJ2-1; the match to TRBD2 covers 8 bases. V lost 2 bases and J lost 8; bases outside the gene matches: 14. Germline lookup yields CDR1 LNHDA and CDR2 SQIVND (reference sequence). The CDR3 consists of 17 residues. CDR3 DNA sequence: TGTGCCAGTAGTATAAGTCTCCCGGGGGGGTACAATGATGAGCAGTTCTTC. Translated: CASSISLPGGYNDEQFF.

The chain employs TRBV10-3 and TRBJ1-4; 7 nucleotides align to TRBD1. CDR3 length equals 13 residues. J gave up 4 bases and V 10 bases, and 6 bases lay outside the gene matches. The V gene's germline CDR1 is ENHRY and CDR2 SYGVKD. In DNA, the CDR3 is TGTGCCACTCGCCGGGACAGTAATGAAAAACTGTTTTTT. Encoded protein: CATRRDSNEKLFF.

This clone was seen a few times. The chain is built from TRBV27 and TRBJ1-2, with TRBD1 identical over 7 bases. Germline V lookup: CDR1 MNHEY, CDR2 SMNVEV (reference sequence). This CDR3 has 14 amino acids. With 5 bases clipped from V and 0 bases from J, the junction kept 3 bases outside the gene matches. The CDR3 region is CASSQGQTNYGYTF. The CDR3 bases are TGTGCCAGCAGTCAGGGACAGACTAACTATGGCTACACCTTC.

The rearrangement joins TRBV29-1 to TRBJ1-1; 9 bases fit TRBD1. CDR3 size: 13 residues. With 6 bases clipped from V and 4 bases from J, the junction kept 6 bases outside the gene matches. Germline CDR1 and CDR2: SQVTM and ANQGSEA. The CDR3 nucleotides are TGCAGCGTAACACAGGGGGCTGTCACTGAAGCTTTCTTT. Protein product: CSVTQGAVTEAFF.